The TCR beta chain under discussion was sequenced for a study of T cell responses to AZD1222 COVID-19 vaccine (dated by TCRdb to the early 2020s). Background for the entire study: A total of 233 trial participants underwent TCR sequencing, of whom about 200 had received two doses of AZD1222 and some 25 had received two doses of the MenACWY control vaccine. Enrollment into the trials was organized by age into subgroups of 18-55, 56-69 and 70-plus years, and those subgroups contained roughly 150, 30 and 60 TCR-sequenced participants, respectively. What the work shows at the level of the full study, not this receptor alone: Vaccine-associated CD4 TCRs spanned the whole spike protein, with dominant responses in regions 160-218 and 743-854. A significant rise in spike-specific TCR breadth and depth was observed after two AZD1222 doses relative to day 0 and relative to MenACWY recipients. Participants were mostly white British and included more females than males, and it was suggested by the authors that clonal diversity may have been underestimated. Because no day 14 peak-response samples were available, repertoires were characterized only after the peak T cell response. Epitopes outside the regions mutated in the B.1.351 and B.1.1.7 variants were reportedly recognized by nearly half of the unique spike-specific TCRs. Conclusions about previously exposed vaccinees are limited, since just six or seven AZD1222 recipients were seropositive for SARS-CoV-2 at baseline. In the small 56-69-year group, the increase in depth fell short of significance, most likely because of low power.

What the time point label conveys for this sample: about 28 days (+/-7) after the second vaccine dose. AZD1222 recipients given second doses at about 4 weeks or at about 12 weeks were pooled, since spike-specific TCR depth and breadth were not found to differ between the two schedules. Vaccinee samples were obtained from the UK trials COV001 and COV002, which included a single-blind randomized controlled phase 2/3 trial of AZD1222 (ChAdOx1 nCoV-19) in healthy adults. For TCRbeta chain sequencing, PBMC samples from trial participants were taken at day 0 and at day 28 after the second dose. Concerning this clone: Its antigen is currently not known. Base quality data are lacking; no much larger clone is found one base away.

The CDR3 regions of human TCRbeta chains were analyzed by immunosequencing. In the source study's methods: Repertoire TCRs were matched against a reference library of SARS-CoV-2-specific TCRs generated with the MIRA antigen-specificity platform. Breadth was defined as the fraction of unique TCRs that were SARS-CoV-2-associated, and depth was defined as the fraction of total T cells that were SARS-CoV-2-associated. Using the MIRA data, each spike-specific TCR was mapped to the spike region that the TCR reacts to and placed in a CD4 or CD8 class. Log10-transformed breadth and depth values were compared by one-way ANOVA with Sidak's multiple comparisons tests. TCRdb limited this immuneACCESS table to in-frame rearrangements with V and J called. A share of clones is missing; checked studies link under half to unresolved V genes, and the rest is unexplained. V and J calls plus clone size are reproduced from that table; the DNA served to infer D and trimming. The table for this sample lists 100,000 to 150,000 clones; more than 85% of them were counted only once. Approximately 2.1% of the sample is in the top ten clones.

This TCR derives from an adult who received the AZD1222 COVID-19 vaccine. Sequences were derived from peripheral blood, sampled 28 days after the second AZD1222 dose.

CDR3 loop: CASSLDDRGQYSPLHF. DNA sequence: TGTGCCAGCAGCTTGGATGACAGGGGGCAGTACTCACCCCTCCACTTT. The V and J genes are TRBV5-4 and TRBJ1-6; TRBD1 matches 10 bases in the middle. From V the trimming removes 0 bases and from J it removes 10 bases, while the gene matches leave 7 bases of the junction unaccounted for. Based on the germline V gene (reference sequence), the CDR1 and CDR2 sequences are SGHNT and YYREEE. Measured from the cysteine to the phenylalanine, the CDR3 is 16 residues long. The DNA shown is the 48-base CDR3, in frame from base 1.